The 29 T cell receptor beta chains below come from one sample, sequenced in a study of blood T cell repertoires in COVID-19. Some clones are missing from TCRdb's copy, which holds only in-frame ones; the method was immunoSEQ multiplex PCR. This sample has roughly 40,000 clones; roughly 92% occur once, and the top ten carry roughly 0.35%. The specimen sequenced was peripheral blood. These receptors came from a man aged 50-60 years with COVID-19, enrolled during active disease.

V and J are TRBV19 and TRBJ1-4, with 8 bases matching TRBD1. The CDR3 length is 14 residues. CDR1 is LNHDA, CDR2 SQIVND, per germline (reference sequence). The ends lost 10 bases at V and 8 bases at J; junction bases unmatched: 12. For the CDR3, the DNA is TGTGCCACCTCAGACAGGGGCGGGAGCGAAAAACTGTTTTTT. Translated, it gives CATSDRGGSEKLFF. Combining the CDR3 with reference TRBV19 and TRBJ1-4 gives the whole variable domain DGGITQSPKYLFRKEGQNVTLSCEQNLNHDAMYWYRQDPGQGLRLIYYSQIVNDFQKGDIAEGYSVSREKKESFPLTVTSAQKNPTAFYLCATSDRGGSEKLFFGSGTQLSVL.

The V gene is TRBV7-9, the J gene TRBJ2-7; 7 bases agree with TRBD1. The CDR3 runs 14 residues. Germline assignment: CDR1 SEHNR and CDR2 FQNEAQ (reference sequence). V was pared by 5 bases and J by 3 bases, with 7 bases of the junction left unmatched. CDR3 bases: TGTGCCAGCAGCACCCACAGGGGTGTCTACGAGCAGTACTTC. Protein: CASSTHRGVYEQYF.

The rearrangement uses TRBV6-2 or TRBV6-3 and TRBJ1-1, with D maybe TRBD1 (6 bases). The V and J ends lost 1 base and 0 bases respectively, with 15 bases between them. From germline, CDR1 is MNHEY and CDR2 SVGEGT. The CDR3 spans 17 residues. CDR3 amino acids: CASSYYPNTGLNTEAFF. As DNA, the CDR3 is TGTGCCAGCAGTTACTACCCAAACACAGGGCTGAACACTGAAGCTTTCTTT.

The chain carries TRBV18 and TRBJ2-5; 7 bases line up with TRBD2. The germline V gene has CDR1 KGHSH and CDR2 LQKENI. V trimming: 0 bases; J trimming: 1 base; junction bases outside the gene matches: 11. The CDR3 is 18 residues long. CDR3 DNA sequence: TGTGCCAGCTCACCACCCGGATGGCTAGCGGCTTCCCAAGAGACCCAGTACTTC. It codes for CASSPPGWLAASQETQYF. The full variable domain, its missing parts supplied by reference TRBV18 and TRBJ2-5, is NAGVMQNPRHLVRRRGQEARLRCSPMKGHSHVYWYRQLPEEGLKFMVYLQKENIIDESGMPKERFSAEFPKEGPSILRIQQVVRGDSAAYFCASSPPGWLAASQETQYFGPGTRLLVL.

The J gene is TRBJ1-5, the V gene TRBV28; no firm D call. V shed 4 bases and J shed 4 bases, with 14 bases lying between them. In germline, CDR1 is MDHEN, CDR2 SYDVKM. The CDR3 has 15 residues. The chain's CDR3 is CASSSLGDANQPQHF. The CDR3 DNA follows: TGTGCCAGCAGTTCGTTGGGCGACGCGAATCAGCCCCAGCATTTT.

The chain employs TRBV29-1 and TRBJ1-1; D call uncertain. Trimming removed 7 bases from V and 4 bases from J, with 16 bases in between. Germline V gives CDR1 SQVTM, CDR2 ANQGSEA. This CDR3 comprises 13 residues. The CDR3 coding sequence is TGCAGCGGCGTCAGCGGACCGCGCACTGAAGCTTTCTTT. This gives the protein CSGVSGPRTEAFF.

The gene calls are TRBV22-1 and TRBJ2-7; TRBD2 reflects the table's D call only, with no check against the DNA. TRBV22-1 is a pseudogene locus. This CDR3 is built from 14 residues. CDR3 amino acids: CPGSAVRSSYEQYF. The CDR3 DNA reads TGTCCTGGGAGCGCCGTCCGTAGCTCCTACGAGCAGTACTTC.

The CDR3 DNA is TGCGCCAGCAGCTTGGGCGGGAGCGGAGATACGCAGTATTTT. This encodes CASSLGGSGDTQYF. The chain has TRBV5-1 and TRBJ2-3; TRBD2 matches 7 bases. The germline V gene has CDR1 SGHRS and CDR2 YFSETQ. There are 14 residues in the CDR3. Losses at the gene ends were 0 bases for V and 5 bases for J; bases not matched to a gene: 3.

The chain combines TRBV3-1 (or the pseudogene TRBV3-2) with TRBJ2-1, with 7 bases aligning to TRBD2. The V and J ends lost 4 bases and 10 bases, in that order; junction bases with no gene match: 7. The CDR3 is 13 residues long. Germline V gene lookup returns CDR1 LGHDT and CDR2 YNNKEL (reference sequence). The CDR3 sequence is CASSRDYHREQFF. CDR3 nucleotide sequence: TGTGCCAGCAGCCGGGACTACCACAGGGAGCAGTTCTTC.

The CDR3 reads CASSTDMLSGTQYF. The CDR3 DNA sequence: TGTGCCAGTAGTACTGACATGCTCTCGGGAACGCAGTATTTT. The chain employs TRBV19 and TRBJ2-3, with D perhaps TRBD2 (5 bases). The germline V and J ends were trimmed by 4 bases and 9 bases, with 17 bases remaining between them. Per the germline V gene, CDR1 is LNHDA and CDR2 is SQIVND (reference sequence). The length of the CDR3 is 14 residues.

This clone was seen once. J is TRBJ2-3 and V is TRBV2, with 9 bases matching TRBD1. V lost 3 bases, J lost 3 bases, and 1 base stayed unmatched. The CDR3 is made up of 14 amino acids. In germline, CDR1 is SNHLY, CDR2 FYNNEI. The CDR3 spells CASSEDRGTDTQYF. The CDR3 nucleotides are TGTGCCAGCAGTGAGGACAGGGGAACAGATACGCAGTATTTT.

Written as DNA, the CDR3 is TGTGCCAGCAGCGCCACAGGGGCTGGAAACACCATATATTTT. It codes for CASSATGAGNTIYF. This chain links TRBV7-9 with TRBJ1-3, with 7 bases matching TRBD1. The ends lost 5 bases at V and 2 bases at J; junction bases unmatched: 3. Germline V gene sequence: CDR1 SEHNR, CDR2 FQNEAQ (reference sequence). This CDR3 region has 14 residues.

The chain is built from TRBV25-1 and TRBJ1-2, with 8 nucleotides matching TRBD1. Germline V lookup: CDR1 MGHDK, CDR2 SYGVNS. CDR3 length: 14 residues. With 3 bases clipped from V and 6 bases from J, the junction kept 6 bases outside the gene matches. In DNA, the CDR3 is TGTGCCAGCAGTGAGGCAGGGGGCTGGGATGGCTACACCTTC. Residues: CASSEAGGWDGYTF.

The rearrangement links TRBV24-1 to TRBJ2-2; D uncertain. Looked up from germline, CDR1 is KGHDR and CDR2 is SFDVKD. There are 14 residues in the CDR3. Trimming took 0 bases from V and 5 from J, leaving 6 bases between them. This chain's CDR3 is CATSDLPVTGELFF. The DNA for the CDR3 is TGTGCCACCAGTGATTTGCCGGTTACCGGGGAGCTGTTTTTT.

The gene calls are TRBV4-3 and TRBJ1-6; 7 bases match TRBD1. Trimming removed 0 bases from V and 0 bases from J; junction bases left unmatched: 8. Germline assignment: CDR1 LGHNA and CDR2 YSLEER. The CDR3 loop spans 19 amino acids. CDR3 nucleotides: TGCGCCAGCAGCCAAGAGCTTCCGGGACAGAGCTCCTATAATTCACCCCTCCACTTT. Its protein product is CASSQELPGQSSYNSPLHF.

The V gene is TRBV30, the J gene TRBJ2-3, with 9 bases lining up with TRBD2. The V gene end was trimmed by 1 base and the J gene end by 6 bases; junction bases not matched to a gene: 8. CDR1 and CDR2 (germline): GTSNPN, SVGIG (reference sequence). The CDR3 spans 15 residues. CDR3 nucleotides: TGTGCCTGGAGTGGAGGGCGGGAGGGCCTGGATACGCAGTATTTT. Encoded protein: CAWSGGREGLDTQYF.

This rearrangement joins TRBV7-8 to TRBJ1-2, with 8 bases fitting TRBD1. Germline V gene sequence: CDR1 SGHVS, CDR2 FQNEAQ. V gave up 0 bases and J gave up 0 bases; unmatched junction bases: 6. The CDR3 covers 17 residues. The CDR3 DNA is TGTGCCAGCAGCTTAGCAAGGGACAGGAACTCTAACTATGGCTACACCTTC. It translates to CASSLARDRNSNYGYTF.

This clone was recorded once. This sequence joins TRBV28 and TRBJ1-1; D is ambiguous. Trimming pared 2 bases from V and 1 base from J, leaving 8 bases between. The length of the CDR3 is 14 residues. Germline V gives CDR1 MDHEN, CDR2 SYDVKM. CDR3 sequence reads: CASSLPRENTEAFF. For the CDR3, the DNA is TGTGCCAGCAGTTTACCCCGGGAGAACACTGAAGCTTTCTTT.

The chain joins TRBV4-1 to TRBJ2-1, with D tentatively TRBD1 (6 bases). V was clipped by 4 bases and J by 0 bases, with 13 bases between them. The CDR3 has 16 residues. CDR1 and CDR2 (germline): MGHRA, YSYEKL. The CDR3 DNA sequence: TGCGCCAGCAGCCGAACCGGGACAAGCTCCTACAATGAGCAGTTCTTC. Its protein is CASSRTGTSSYNEQFF.

The DNA of the CDR3 is TGTGCCAGCAGCGGAATGCTCCGGGACACCGGGACCCAGTACTTC. This encodes CASSGMLRDTGTQYF. V is TRBV5-8 and J is TRBJ2-5; maybe TRBD1 (6 bases). The V gene lost 4 bases and the J gene lost 7 bases, with 20 bases spanning the gap. CDR3 size: 15 residues. Germline CDR1 reads SGHTS; CDR2 reads YDEGEE.

DNA for the CDR3: TGTGCCAGCAGTCGCCAGGGTTTACAGGGATCTGAAGCTTTCTTT. As protein: CASSRQGLQGSEAFF. This chain uses TRBV14 with TRBJ1-1; TRBD1 might be the D (6 bases). Trimming took 6 bases from V and 6 from J, leaving 20 bases between them. The germline CDR1 and CDR2 sequences are SGHDN and FVKESK. The CDR3 contains 15 residues. Using reference TRBV14 and TRBJ1-1 for the parts outside the CDR3, the full variable domain is EAGVTQFPSHSVIEKGQTVTLRCDPISGHDNLYWYRRVMGKEIKFLLHFVKESKQDESGMPNNRFLAERTGGTYSTLKVQPAELEDSGVYFCASSRQGLQGSEAFFGQGTRLTVV.

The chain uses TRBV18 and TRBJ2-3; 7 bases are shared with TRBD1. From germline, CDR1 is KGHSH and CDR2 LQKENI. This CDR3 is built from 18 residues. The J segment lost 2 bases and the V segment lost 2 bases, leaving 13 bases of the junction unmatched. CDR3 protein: CASSPVQTPEGATDTQYF. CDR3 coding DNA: TGTGCCAGCTCACCAGTTCAGACTCCCGAGGGGGCCACAGATACGCAGTATTTT.

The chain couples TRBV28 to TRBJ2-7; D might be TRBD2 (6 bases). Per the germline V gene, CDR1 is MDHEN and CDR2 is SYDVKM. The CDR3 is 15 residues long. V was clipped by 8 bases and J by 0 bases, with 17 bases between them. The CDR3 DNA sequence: TGTGCCAGCGAACGGTGGCGGGGATCCTCCTACGAGCAGTACTTC. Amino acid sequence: CASERWRGSSYEQYF.

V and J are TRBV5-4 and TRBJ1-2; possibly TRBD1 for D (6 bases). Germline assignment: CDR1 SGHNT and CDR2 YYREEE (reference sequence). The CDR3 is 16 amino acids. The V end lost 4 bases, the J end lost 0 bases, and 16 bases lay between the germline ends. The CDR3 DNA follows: TGTGCCAGCAGCCCCCCTGCCAGGGGAACTAACTATGGCTACACCTTC. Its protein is CASSPPARGTNYGYTF. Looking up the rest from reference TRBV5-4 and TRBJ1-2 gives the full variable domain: ETGVTQSPTHLIKTRGQQVTLRCSSQSGHNTVSWYQQALGQGPQFIFQYYREEENGRGNFPPRFSGLQFPNYSSELNVNALELDDSALYLCASSPPARGTNYGYTFGSGTRLTVV.

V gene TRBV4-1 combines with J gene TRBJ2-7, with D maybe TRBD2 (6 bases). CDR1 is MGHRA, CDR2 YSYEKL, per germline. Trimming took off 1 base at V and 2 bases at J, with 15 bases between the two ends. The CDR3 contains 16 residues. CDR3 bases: TGCGCCAGCAGCCAAGTGTCGCGGAGGGAGGCCTACGAGCAGTACTTC. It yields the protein CASSQVSRREAYEQYF.

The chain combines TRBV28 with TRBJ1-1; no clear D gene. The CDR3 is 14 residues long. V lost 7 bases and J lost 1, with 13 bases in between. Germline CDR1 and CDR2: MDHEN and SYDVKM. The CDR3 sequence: CASTSRRGNTEAFF. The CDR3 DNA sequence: TGTGCCAGCACCTCCCGACGGGGGAACACTGAAGCTTTCTTT.

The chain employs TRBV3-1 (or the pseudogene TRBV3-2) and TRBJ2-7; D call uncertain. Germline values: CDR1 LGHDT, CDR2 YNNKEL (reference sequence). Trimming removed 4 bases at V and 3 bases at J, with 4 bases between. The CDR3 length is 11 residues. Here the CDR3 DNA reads TGTGCCAGCAGCCGGCTCTACGAGCAGTACTTC. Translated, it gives CASSRLYEQYF.

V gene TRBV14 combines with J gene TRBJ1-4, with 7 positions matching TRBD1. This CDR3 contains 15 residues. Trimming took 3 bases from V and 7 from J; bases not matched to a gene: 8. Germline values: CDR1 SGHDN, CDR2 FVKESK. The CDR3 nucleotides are TGTGCCAGCAGCCACGCGGTAGGGGGCTCTGAAAAACTGTTTTTT. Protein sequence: CASSHAVGGSEKLFF.

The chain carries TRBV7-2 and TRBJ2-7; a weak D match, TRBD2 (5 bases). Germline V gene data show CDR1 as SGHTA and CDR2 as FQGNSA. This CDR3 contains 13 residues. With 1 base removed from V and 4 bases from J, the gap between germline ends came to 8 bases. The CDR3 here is CASSLVEGYEQYF. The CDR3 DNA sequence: TGTGCCAGCAGCTTAGTCGAGGGATACGAGCAGTACTTC.